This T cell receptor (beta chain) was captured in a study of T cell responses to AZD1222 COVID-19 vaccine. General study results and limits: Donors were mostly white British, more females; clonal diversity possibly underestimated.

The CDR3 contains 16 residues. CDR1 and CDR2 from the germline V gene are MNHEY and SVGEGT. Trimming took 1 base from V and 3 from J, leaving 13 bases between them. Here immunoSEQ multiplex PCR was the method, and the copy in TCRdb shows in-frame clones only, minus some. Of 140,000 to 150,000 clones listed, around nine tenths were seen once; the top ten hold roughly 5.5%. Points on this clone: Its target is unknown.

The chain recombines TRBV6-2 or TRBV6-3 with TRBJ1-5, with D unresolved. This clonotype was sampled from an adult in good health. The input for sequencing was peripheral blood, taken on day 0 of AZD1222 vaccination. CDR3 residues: CASSYWGKSSNQPQHF. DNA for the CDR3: TGTGCCAGCAGTTACTGGGGAAAGTCATCCAATCAGCCCCAGCATTTT.